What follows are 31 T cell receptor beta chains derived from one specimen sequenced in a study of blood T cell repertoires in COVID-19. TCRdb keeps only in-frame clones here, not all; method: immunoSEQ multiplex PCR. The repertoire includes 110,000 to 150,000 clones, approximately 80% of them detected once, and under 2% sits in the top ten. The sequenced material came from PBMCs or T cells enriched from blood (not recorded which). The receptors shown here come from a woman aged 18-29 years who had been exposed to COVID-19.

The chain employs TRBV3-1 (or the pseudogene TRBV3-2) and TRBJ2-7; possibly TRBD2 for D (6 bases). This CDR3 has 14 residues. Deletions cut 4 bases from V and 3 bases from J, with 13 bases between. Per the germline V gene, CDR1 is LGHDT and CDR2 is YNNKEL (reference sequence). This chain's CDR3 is CASSRAGRHYEQYF. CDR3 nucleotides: TGTGCCAGCAGCCGGGCGGGGAGACACTACGAGCAGTACTTC.

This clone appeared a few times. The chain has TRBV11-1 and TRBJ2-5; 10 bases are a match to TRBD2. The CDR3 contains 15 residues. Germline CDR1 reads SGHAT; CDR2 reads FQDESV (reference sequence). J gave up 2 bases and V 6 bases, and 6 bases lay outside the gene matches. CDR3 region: CASSRTSGVQETQYF. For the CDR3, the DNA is TGTGCCAGCAGTCGGACTAGCGGCGTTCAAGAGACCCAGTACTTC.

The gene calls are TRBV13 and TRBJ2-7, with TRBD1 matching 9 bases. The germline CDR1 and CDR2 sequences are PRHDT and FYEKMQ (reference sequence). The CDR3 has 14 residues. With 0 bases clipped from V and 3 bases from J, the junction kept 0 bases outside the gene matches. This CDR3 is CASSLGTGGYEQYF. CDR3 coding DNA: TGTGCCAGCAGCTTAGGGACAGGGGGCTACGAGCAGTACTTC.

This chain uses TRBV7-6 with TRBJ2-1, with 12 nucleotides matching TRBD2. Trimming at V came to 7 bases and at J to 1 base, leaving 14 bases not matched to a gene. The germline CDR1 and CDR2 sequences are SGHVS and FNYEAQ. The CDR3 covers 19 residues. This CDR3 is CASTIPKTSGRTSYNEQFF. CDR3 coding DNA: TGTGCCAGCACCATTCCTAAAACTAGCGGGAGGACATCCTACAATGAGCAGTTCTTC. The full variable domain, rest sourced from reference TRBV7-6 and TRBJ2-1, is GAGVSQSPRYKVTKRGQDVALRCDPISGHVSLYWYRQALGQGPEFLTYFNYEAQQDKSGLPNDRFSAERPEGSISTLTIQRTEQRDSAMYRCASTIPKTSGRTSYNEQFFGPGTRLTVL.

The CDR3 protein is CASSQLAGGSHEQYF. CDR3 sequence (DNA): TGTGCCAGTAGCCAACTAGCGGGAGGATCCCACGAGCAGTACTTC. The V gene is TRBV19, the J gene TRBJ2-7; 12 bases map to TRBD2. Losses at the gene ends were 6 bases for V and 5 bases for J; bases not matched to a gene: 8. Germline CDR1 LNHDA, CDR2 SQIVND (reference sequence). The length of the CDR3 is 15 residues.

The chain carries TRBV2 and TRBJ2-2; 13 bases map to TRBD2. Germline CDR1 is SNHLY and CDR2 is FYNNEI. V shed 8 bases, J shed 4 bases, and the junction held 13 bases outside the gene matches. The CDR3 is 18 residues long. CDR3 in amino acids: CASDFGLAGVGSTGELFF. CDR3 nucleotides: TGTGCCAGCGATTTCGGACTAGCGGGAGTTGGGTCCACCGGGGAGCTGTTTTTT.

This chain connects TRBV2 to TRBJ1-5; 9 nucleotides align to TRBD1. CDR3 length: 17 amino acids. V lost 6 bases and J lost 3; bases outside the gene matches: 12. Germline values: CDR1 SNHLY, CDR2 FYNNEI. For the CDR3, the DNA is TGTGCCAGCAGCCAAGTTGGGGACAGGGCCCTCAATCAGCCCCAGCATTTT. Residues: CASSQVGDRALNQPQHF.

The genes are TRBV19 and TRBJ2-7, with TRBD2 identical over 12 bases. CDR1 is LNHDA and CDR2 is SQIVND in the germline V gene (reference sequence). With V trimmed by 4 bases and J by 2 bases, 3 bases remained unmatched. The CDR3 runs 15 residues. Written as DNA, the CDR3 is TGTGCCAGTAGTACCCTAGCGGGAGGGCCCTACGAGCAGTACTTC. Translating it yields CASSTLAGGPYEQYF.

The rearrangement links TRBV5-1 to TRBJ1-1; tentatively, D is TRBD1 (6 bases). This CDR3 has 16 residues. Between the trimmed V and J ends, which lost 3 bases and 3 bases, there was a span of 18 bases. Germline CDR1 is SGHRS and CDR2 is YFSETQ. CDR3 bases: TGCGCCAGCAGCTCCCGCAGCGAGGGGGGGGACACTGAAGCTTTCTTT. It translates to CASSSRSEGGDTEAFF.

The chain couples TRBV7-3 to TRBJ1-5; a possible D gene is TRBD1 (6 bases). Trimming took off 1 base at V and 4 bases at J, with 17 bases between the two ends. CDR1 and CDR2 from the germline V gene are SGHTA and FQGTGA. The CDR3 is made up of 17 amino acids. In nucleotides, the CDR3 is TGTGCCAGCAGCTTAATCGTTCGAACAGGGAATAATCAGCCCCAGCATTTT. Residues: CASSLIVRTGNNQPQHF.

CDR3 DNA: TGCGCCAGCAGCTTAGGACAGGCCAGCCCGACGAGAAACAATGAGCAGTTCTTC. Protein sequence: CASSLGQASPTRNNEQFF. V usage is TRBV5-1 and J usage is TRBJ2-1; the match to TRBD1 covers 7 bases. V lost 2 bases, J lost 5 bases, and 16 bases stayed unmatched. The CDR3 covers 18 residues. Germline V gene sequence: CDR1 SGHRS, CDR2 YFSETQ.

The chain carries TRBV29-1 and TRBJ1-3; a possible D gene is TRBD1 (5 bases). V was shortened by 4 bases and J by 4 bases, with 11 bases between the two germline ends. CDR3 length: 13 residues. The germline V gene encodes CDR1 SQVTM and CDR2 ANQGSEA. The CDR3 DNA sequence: TGCAGCGTTGGCGGGGCCGTCGGAAACACCATATATTTT. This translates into CSVGGAVGNTIYF.

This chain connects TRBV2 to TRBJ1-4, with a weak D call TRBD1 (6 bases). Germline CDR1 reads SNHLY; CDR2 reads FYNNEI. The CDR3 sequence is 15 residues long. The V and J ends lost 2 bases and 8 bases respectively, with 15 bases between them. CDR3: CASSELVQGGEKLFF. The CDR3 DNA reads TGTGCCAGCAGTGAACTCGTACAGGGAGGGGAAAAACTGTTTTTT.

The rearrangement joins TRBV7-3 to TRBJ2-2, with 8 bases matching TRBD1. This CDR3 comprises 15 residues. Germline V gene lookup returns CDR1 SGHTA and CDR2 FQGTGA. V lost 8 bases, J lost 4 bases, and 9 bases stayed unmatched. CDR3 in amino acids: CASGSGQGTTGELFF. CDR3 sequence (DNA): TGTGCCAGCGGTTCTGGACAGGGAACCACCGGGGAGCTGTTTTTT.

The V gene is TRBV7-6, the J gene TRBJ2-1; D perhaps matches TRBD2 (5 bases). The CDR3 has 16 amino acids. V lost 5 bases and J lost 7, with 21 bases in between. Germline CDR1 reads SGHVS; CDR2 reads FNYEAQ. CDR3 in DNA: TGTGCCAGCAGCCCGACCTCGGAACGGAGGCGGAATGAGCAGTTCTTC. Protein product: CASSPTSERRRNEQFF.

The CDR3 reads CASSIWAGYYEQYF. The CDR3 bases are TGTGCCAGTAGTATCTGGGCGGGATACTACGAGCAGTACTTC. J is TRBJ2-7 and V is TRBV19; tentative D call: TRBD2 (6 bases). Trimming removed 3 bases from V and 3 bases from J, with 12 bases in between. The CDR3 is 14 amino acids. CDR1 is LNHDA and CDR2 is SQIVND in the germline V gene (reference sequence).

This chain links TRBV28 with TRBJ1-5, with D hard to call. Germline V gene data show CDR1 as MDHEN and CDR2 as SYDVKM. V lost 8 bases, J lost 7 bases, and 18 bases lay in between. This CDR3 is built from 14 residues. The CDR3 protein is CASCLGGVGQPQHF. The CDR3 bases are TGTGCCAGCTGCTTAGGCGGGGTAGGGCAGCCCCAGCATTTT.

For the CDR3, the DNA is TGTGCCAGCAGTTACATCAGGGCGGGAGGGTACAATGAGCAGTTCTTC. Its protein product is CASSYIRAGGYNEQFF. The chain recombines TRBV6-5 with TRBJ2-1, with TRBD2 matching over 9 bases. Looked up from germline, CDR1 is MNHEY and CDR2 is SVGAGI. V lost 2 bases and J lost 4; bases outside the gene matches: 6. The CDR3 sequence is 16 residues long.

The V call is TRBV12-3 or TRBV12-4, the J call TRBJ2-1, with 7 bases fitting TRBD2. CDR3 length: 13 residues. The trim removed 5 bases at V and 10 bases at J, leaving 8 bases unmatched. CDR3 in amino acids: CASSLAGDQEQFF. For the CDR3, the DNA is TGTGCCAGCAGTCTGGCGGGAGATCAAGAGCAGTTCTTC.

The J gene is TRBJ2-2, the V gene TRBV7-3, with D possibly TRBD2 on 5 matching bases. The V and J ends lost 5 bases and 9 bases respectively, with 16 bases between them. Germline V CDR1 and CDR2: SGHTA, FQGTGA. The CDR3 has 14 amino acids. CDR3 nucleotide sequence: TGTGCCAGCAGCCCCGTTGGCTCGGGAAGGGAGCTGTTTTTT. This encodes CASSPVGSGRELFF.

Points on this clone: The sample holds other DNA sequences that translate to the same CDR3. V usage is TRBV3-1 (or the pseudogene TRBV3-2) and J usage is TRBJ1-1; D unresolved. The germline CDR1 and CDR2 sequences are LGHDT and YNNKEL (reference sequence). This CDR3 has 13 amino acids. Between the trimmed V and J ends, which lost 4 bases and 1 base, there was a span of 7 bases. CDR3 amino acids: CASSLSENTEAFF. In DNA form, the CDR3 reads TGTGCCAGCAGCCTCTCAGAGAACACTGAAGCTTTCTTT.

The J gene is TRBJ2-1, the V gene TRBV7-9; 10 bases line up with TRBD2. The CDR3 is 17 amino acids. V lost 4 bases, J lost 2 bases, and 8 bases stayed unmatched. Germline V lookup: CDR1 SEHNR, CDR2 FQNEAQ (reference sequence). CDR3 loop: CASSSIAGGRTYNEQFF. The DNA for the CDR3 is TGTGCCAGCAGCTCCATAGCGGGAGGTCGAACCTACAATGAGCAGTTCTTC.

The CDR3 sequence: CASGLTGGTEAFF. CDR3 nucleotide sequence: TGTGCCAGTGGTCTCACAGGGGGCACTGAAGCTTTCTTT. This chain uses TRBV7-9 with TRBJ1-1, with 8 bases identical to TRBD1. The germline V gene has CDR1 SEHNR and CDR2 FQNEAQ (reference sequence). V gave up 9 bases and J gave up 4 bases; unmatched junction bases: 7. CDR3 length equals 13 residues.

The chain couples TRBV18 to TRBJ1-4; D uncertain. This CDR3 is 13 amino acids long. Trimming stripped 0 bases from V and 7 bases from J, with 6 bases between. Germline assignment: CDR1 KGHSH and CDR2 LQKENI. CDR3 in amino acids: CASSPPAFEKLFF. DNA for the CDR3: TGTGCCAGCTCACCACCGGCTTTTGAAAAACTGTTTTTT.

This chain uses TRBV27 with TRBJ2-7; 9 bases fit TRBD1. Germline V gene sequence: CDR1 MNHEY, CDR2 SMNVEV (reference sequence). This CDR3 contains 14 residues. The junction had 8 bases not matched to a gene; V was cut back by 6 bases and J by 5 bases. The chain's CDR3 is CASRDRGLRHEQYF. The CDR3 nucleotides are TGTGCCAGCAGGGACAGGGGACTGAGACACGAGCAGTACTTC.

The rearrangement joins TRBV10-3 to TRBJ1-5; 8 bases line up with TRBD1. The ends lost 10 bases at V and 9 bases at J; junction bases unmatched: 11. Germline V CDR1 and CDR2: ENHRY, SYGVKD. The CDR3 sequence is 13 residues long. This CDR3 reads CATKQGEYLPQHF. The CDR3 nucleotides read TGTGCCACAAAACAGGGGGAATATTTGCCCCAGCATTTT.

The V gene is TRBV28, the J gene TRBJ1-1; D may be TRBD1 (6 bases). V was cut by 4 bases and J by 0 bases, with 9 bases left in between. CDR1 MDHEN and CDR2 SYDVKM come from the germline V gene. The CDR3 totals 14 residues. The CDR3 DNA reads TGTGCCAGCAGTTCAAGGGGGATGAACACTGAAGCTTTCTTT. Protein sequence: CASSSRGMNTEAFF.

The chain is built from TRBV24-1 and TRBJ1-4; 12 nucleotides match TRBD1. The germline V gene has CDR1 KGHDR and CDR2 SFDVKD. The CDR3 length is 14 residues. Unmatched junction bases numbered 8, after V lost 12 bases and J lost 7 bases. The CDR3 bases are TGTGCCTCCGGGACAGGGGGCCGGAGTGAAAAACTGTTTTTT. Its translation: CASGTGGRSEKLFF.

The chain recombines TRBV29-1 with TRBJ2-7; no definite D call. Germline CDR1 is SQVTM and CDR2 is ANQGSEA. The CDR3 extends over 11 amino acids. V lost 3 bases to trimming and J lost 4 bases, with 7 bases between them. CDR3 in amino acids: CSVDLGYEQYF. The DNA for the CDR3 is TGCAGCGTTGACCTCGGGTACGAGCAGTACTTC.

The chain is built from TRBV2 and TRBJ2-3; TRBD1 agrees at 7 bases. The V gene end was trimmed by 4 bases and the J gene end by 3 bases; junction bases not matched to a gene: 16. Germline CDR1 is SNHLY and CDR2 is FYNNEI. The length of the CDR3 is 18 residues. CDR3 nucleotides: TGTGCCAGCAGTGGGGGCCGGGGCCGACAGGGATCTACAGATACGCAGTATTTT. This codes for CASSGGRGRQGSTDTQYF.

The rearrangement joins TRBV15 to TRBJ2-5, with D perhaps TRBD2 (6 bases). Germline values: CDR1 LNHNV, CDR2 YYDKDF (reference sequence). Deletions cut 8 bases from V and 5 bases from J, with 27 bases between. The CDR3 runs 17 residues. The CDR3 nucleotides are TGTGCCACCTCCGTGGAGGGTAGCGGCAAAGGGTGGGAGACCCAGTACTTC. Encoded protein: CATSVEGSGKGWETQYF.